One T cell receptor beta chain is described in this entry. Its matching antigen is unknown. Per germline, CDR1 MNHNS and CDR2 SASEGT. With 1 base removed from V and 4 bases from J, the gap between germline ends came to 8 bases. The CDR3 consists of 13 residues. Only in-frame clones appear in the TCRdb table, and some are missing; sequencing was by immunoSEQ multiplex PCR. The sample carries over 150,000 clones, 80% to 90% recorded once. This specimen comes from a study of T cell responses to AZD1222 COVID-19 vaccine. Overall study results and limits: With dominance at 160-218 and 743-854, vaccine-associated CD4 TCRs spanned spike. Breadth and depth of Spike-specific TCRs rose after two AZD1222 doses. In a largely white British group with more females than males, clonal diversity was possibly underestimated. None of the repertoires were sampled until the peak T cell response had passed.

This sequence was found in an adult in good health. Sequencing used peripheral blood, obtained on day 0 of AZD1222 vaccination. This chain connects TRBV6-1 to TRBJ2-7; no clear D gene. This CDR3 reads CASSEGVQYEQYF. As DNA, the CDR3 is TGTGCCAGCAGTGAAGGGGTACAGTACGAGCAGTACTTC.